This TCR beta chain was identified in a study of a mutant IDH1 vaccine in newly diagnosed glioma. Study as a whole: Patients had eight vaccinations, in weeks 1, 3, 5, 7, 11, 15, 19 and 23.

The length of the CDR3 is 15 residues. V lost 4 bases, J lost 6 bases, and 4 bases stayed unmatched. Germline V gene data show CDR1 as SGHTA and CDR2 as FQGNSA. Turning to this clone: The antigen is undetermined.

As to time point: week 23, last vaccination. Vaccination used 300 ug of mutant IDH1 20-mer peptide per dose, with topical imiquimod. Donor tumors were new WHO grade 3 or 4 IDH1-mutant, ATRX-lost astrocytomas. Some clones are missing from TCRdb's copy, which holds only in-frame ones; the method was immunoSEQ multiplex PCR. The sample records about 28,000 clones, about four fifths being singletons. The chain recombines TRBV7-2 with TRBJ1-4; 11 bases map to TRBD1. The source of this sequence is a woman aged 25 to 45 with glioma. The sample in question was PBMCs, obtained from a glioma patient whose treatment included an IDH1 peptide vaccine. CDR3 region: CASSSGQGAHEKLFF. DNA of the CDR3: TGTGCCAGCAGCTCCGGACAGGGGGCGCATGAAAAACTGTTTTTT.